This T cell receptor (beta chain) is drawn from a study of blood T cell repertoires in COVID-19. Original analysis: Estimated nucleated cell counts came from reference gene primer amplification. The method was immunoSEQ multiplex PCR; TCRdb's version includes in-frame clones alone and lacks a portion of them. Clone size and V and J calls were adopted from that table, with D and trimming inferred from the DNA. Here the sample spans approximately 40,000 clones, about 90% being singletons. This sequence was found in a man aged 60-69 years with COVID-19, enrolled during active disease. Sequencing used peripheral blood.

The CDR3 DNA sequence: TGTGCCAGCAGCTCAAACAGGGGGAGCTCCTACAATGAGCAGTTCTTC. This encodes CASSSNRGSSYNEQFF. This chain links TRBV11-3 with TRBJ2-1; 8 nucleotides line up with TRBD1. Germline V gene data show CDR1 as SGHNT and CDR2 as YENEEA. V was clipped by 4 bases and J by 0 bases; unmatched bases: 5. The CDR3 is 16 residues long. The variable domain in full, completed from reference TRBV11-3 and TRBJ2-1, reads EAGVVQSPRYKIIEKKQPVAFWCNPISGHNTLYWYLQNLGQGPELLIRYENEEAVDDSQLPKDRFSAERLKGVDSTLKIQPAELGDSAVYLCASSSNRGSSYNEQFFGPGTRLTVL.